The 10 T cell receptor beta chains given below trace back to one sample, sequenced in a study of persistence of HIV-infected CD4 T cells. The libraries were made with immunoSEQ version 4 in survey mode. This table comes from immunoSEQ multiplex PCR, and its TCRdb copy is limited to in-frame clones, with some not included. The sample includes about 19,000 clones, 65% of them seen just once. Antigens of these TCRs are unknown. Overlapping HIV-1 Gag 15-mer peptides at around 0.91 ug per peptide per mL were used. Sorting selected CD4+ T cells upregulating both CD40 ligand and CD69. Sequenced material: CD4+ T cells sorted from PBMCs after roughly 18-hour stimulation, taken from a patient who received antiretroviral therapy. Receptors were obtained from an adult woman with HIV who was CMV-seropositive.

Notes on this clone: This sample includes further DNA sequences coding for the same CDR3. The rearrangement uses TRBV7-6 and TRBJ2-3; D not resolved. V gave up 3 bases and J gave up 5 bases, with 6 bases separating them. This CDR3 comprises 12 residues. CDR1 and CDR2 from the germline V gene are SGHVS and FNYEAQ. CDR3 sequence: CASSLPQDTQYF. The CDR3 DNA is TGTGCCAGCAGCTTGCCCCAAGATACGCAGTATTTT.

V usage is TRBV18 and J usage is TRBJ1-1, with 9 bases fitting TRBD1. CDR3 length: 15 amino acids. Germline lookup yields CDR1 KGHSH and CDR2 LQKENI. V gave up 3 bases and J gave up 8 bases; unmatched junction bases: 10. The chain's CDR3 is CASSPSRDRAPEAFF. Here the CDR3 DNA reads TGTGCCAGCTCACCGTCCCGGGACAGGGCCCCCGAAGCTTTCTTT.

The sample holds one count of this clone. The chain carries TRBV12-3 or TRBV12-4 and TRBJ1-2, with D unclear. This CDR3 spans 13 amino acids. V was pared by 1 base and J by 0 bases, with 3 bases between. The CDR3 reads CASSLVSNYGYTF. The CDR3 DNA follows: TGTGCCAGCAGTTTAGTCTCTAACTATGGCTACACCTTC.

This chain uses TRBV11-2 with TRBJ1-5; D unresolved. The CDR3 loop spans 16 amino acids. V lost 1 base and J lost 4, with 14 bases in between. Germline V gives CDR1 SGHAT, CDR2 FQNNGV. The DNA of the CDR3 is TGTGCCAGCAGCTTAGCTGCTGGACTCCTGAATCAGCCCCAGCATTTT. It is translated as CASSLAAGLLNQPQHF. The full variable domain, rest sourced from reference TRBV11-2 and TRBJ1-5, is EAGVAQSPRYKIIEKRQSVAFWCNPISGHATLYWYQQILGQGPKLLIQFQNNGVVDDSQLPKDRFSAERLKGVDSTLKIQPAKLEDSAVYLCASSLAAGLLNQPQHFGDGTRLSIL.

The chain uses TRBV7-3 and TRBJ1-6; D gene ambiguous. Trimming removed 2 bases from V and 10 bases from J, with 12 bases in between. The CDR3 length is 14 residues. Germline V gene lookup returns CDR1 SGHTA and CDR2 FQGTGA. In nucleotides, the CDR3 is TGTGCCAGCAGCTTAGGGCAGTCGTACTCACCCCTCCACTTT. It is translated as CASSLGQSYSPLHF. The full variable domain, with the rest looked up from reference TRBV7-3 and TRBJ1-6, is GAGVSQTPSNKVTEKGKYVELRCDPISGHTALYWYRQSLGQGPEFLIYFQGTGAADDSGLPNDRFFAVRPEGSVSTLKIQRTERGDSAVYLCASSLGQSYSPLHFGNGTRLTVT.

The V gene is TRBV5-1, the J gene TRBJ2-2; TRBD2 agrees at 9 bases. Germline V CDR1 and CDR2: SGHRS, YFSETQ. V shed 4 bases and J 1 base; nucleotides not matched to a gene: 5. CDR3 size: 16 residues. CDR3 sequence reads: CASSLKLAGNTGELFF. CDR3 DNA: TGCGCCAGCAGCCTCAAACTAGCGGGGAACACCGGGGAGCTGTTTTTT.

V usage is TRBV13 and J usage is TRBJ2-4; possibly TRBD1 or TRBD2 for D (5 bases each). Germline lookup yields CDR1 PRHDT and CDR2 FYEKMQ (reference sequence). V was pared by 4 bases and J by 6 bases, with 19 bases between. This CDR3 spans 16 amino acids. The CDR3: CASSSTEDLRGNIQYF. The CDR3 DNA reads as TGTGCCAGCAGCTCCACGGAGGACCTGAGGGGAAACATTCAGTACTTC.

The rearrangement joins TRBV19 to TRBJ2-3, with 12 bases fitting TRBD2. This CDR3 is built from 19 residues. Germline CDR1 reads LNHDA; CDR2 reads SQIVND (reference sequence). V lost 8 bases and J lost 1; bases outside the gene matches: 16. The CDR3 loop is CASSKTSGGPSGGTDTQYF. CDR3 in DNA: TGTGCCAGTTCTAAGACTAGCGGGGGCCCCAGTGGGGGCACAGATACGCAGTATTTT.

This clone was detected once. For the CDR3, the DNA is TGCGCCAGCAGCTCGGCGGGGGCCAACACTGAAGCTTTCTTT. It yields the protein CASSSAGANTEAFF. V and J are TRBV5-1 and TRBJ1-1; tentative D call: TRBD1 (6 bases). CDR1 SGHRS and CDR2 YFSETQ come from the germline V gene. Trimming left V 3 bases short and J 2 bases short, with 11 bases between. The CDR3 has 14 amino acids.

This clone was seen only once. This rearrangement joins TRBV6-4 to TRBJ1-2; no firm D call. The CDR3 sequence is 13 residues long. In germline, CDR1 is MRHNA, CDR2 SNTAGT. V was cut by 0 bases and J by 7 bases, with 9 bases left in between. This chain's CDR3 is CASSDSRVTGYTF. In DNA form, the CDR3 reads TGTGCCAGCAGTGACTCGAGGGTAACTGGCTACACCTTC.